This T cell receptor beta chain is from a study of blood T cells in healthy people across ages. In regard to this clonotype: As yet, its antigen is unknown.

Each of the donors had ten milliliters of peripheral blood drawn into EDTA-treated Vacutainer tubes. Total RNA was extracted at no less than 5.5 micrograms per sample. General study findings and limits: Strong correlation was found linking TCR beta diversity to naive T cell percentage.

In germline, CDR1 is DFQATT, CDR2 SNEGSKA (reference sequence). Trimming removed 5 bases from V and 2 bases from J, with 12 bases in between. The CDR3 is made up of 14 amino acids. A second PCR of about 7 to 11 cycles used a sample-barcoded 5' primer and a J-beta primer mix. Each cDNA molecule received a tag from a template-switch adaptor that had 12 random nucleotides. Each CDR3 protein gets one entry after TCRdb re-called the 5' RACE reads with MiXCR. Of over 1.5 million distinct CDR3 sequences in the sample, roughly 49% are singletons; the top ten hold more than 2%. Sample: blood. The chain joins TRBV20-1 to TRBJ1-4; D is unresolved. The receptor comes from a woman aged 40-49 years in good health. As DNA, the CDR3 is TGCAGTGCTCCTCGGGGAGCGACTAATGAAAAACTGTTTTTT. Its translation is CSAPRGATNEKLFF.